This TCR beta chain stems from a study of CD4 T cells in relation to SARS-CoV-2 and coronaviruses. CD4+ T cells from unexposed donors were obtained before the COVID-19 pandemic (2011-2018). After about 10 days of culture, CD4+ T cells were isolated. With respect to this clone: What it binds is not known.

This table comes from immunoSEQ multiplex PCR, and its TCRdb copy is limited to in-frame clones, with some not included. The sample includes approximately 25,000 clones, roughly 70% of them seen just once. The CDR3 contains 15 residues. Trimming took 4 bases from V and 2 from J, leaving 14 bases between them. In germline, CDR1 is LGHDT, CDR2 YNNKEL (reference sequence). Findings of the study overall: No crossreactivity against non-spike viral proteins was tested here.

V is TRBV3-1 (or the pseudogene TRBV3-2) and J is TRBJ2-5; the D gene is possibly TRBD2 (5 bases). The clonotype originates from a human donor in good health. Input material: CD4+ T cells from PBMCs, cultured in vitro. The chain's CDR3 is CASSRQLGPQETQYF. In DNA, the CDR3 is TGTGCCAGCAGCCGACAACTAGGGCCGCAAGAGACCCAGTACTTC.